What follows is one TCR beta chain and its context. The antigen is unknown. Despite likely unrecorded immune exposures, the donors were nominally healthy at the time of sampling. This specimen comes from a study of cytomegalovirus exposure and HLA in healthy donors. Study results and caveats: Fewer N-insertions than the roughly 670-donor mean were reportedly shown by an Asian-associated ancestry cluster in a later analysis. Cytomegalovirus association was assigned to some 160 TCR beta chains.

Trimming removed 0 bases from V and 3 bases from J, with 9 bases in between. This CDR3 region has 14 residues. Germline CDR1 reads MNHEY; CDR2 reads SMNVEV (reference sequence). The PCR used 60 Vbeta and 13 Jbeta primers. Profiling relied on immunoSEQ multiplex PCR, and the TCRdb table lists in-frame clones only, not all of them. The sample has some 110,000 clones; around 10% are singletons. This sequence was found in a man under 40 in good health and CMV-seronegative. The rearrangement joins TRBV27 to TRBJ2-7; D unresolved. The source material was PBMCs. CDR3 sequence: CASSLSEARYEQYF. As DNA, the CDR3 is TGTGCCAGCAGTTTATCAGAGGCCCGCTACGAGCAGTACTTC.